This T cell receptor beta chain was recovered during a study of siplizumab effects on memory and regulatory T cells. Clones were read by immunoSEQ multiplex PCR, and TCRdb kept only the in-frame ones, dropping some. The data show about 100,000 clones, with around 90% seen just once and 12% held by the top ten. Germline values: CDR1 LGHNA, CDR2 YNFKEQ. This CDR3 contains 14 residues. Trimming stripped 6 bases from V and 3 bases from J, with 15 bases between. Turning to this clone: The antigen remains unidentified.

Whole-study findings and limits: Relative to controls at approximately 25%, mappable alloreactive CD4+ clones exhibited a mean Treg-derived proportion of around 69% with siplizumab.

The clonotype originates from a human donor in good health. Sequenced: non-Treg CD4+ T cells sorted from blood. The chain is built from TRBV4-2 and TRBJ2-7, with D perhaps assigned TRBD1 or TRBD2 (5 bases each). The CDR3 here is CASSTGTEVYEQYF. CDR3 nucleotide sequence: TGTGCCAGCAGTACCGGGACGGAGGTCTACGAGCAGTACTTC.